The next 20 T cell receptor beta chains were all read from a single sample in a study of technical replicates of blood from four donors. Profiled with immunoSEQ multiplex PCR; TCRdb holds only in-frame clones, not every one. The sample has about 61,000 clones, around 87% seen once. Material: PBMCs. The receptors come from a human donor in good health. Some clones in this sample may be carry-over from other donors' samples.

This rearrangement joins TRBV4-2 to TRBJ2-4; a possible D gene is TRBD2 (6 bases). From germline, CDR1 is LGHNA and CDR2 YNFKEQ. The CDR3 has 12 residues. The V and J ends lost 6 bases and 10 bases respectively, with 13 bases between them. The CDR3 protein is CASRGRDGIQYF. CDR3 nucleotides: TGTGCCAGCAGGGGGCGGGATGGGATTCAGTACTTC.

The CDR3 DNA follows: TGTGCCAGCAGTGCGGCTAGCGGGAGCGCAGATACGCAGTATTTT. It specifies CASSAASGSADTQYF. The chain recombines TRBV2 with TRBJ2-3, with TRBD2 matching over 10 bases. The CDR3 runs to 15 residues. V was pared by 4 bases and J by 4 bases, with 5 bases of the junction left unmatched. Germline loops: CDR1 SNHLY, CDR2 FYNNEI.

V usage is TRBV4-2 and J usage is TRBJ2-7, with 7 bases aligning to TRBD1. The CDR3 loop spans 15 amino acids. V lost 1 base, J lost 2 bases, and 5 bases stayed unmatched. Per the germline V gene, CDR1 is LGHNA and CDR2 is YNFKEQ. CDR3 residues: CASSQAGDSPYEQYF. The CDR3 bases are TGTGCCAGCAGCCAAGCCGGGGACAGTCCCTACGAGCAGTACTTC.

The CDR3 is CASSAGTSGRLSTDTQYF. Here the CDR3 DNA reads TGTGCCAGCAGTGCCGGGACTAGCGGGAGATTGAGCACAGATACGCAGTATTTT. The chain has TRBV6-4 and TRBJ2-3, with 14 bases identical to TRBD2. With V trimmed by 4 bases and J by 0 bases, 6 bases remained unmatched. CDR1 and CDR2 from the germline V gene are MRHNA and SNTAGT. This CDR3 spans 18 amino acids.

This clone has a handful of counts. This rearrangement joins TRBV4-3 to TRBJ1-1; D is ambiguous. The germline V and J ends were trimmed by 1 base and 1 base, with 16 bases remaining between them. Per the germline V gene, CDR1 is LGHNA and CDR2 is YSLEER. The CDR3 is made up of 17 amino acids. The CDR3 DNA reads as TGCGCCAGCAGCCAAGGTCCCCCGTCGGGTGGGAACACTGAAGCTTTCTTT. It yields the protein CASSQGPPSGGNTEAFF.

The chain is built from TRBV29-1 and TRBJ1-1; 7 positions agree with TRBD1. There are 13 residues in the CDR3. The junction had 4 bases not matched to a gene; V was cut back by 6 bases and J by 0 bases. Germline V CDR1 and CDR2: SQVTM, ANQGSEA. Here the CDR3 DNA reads TGCAGCGTGGGGGGACAGCTGAACACTGAAGCTTTCTTT. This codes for CSVGGQLNTEAFF.

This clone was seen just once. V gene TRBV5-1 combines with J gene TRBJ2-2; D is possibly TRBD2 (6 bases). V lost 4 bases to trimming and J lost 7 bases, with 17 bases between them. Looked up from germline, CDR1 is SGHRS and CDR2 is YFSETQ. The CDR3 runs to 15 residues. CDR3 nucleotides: TGCGCCAGCAGCCACCCGGGACTCCGGGGCGGGGAGCTGTTTTTT. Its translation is CASSHPGLRGGELFF.

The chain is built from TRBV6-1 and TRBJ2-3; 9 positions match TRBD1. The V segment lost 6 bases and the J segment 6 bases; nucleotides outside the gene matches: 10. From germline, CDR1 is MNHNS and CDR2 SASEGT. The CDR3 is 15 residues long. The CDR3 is CASSRTGEGSDTQYF. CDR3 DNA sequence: TGTGCCAGCAGCAGGACAGGGGAGGGTTCGGATACGCAGTATTTT.

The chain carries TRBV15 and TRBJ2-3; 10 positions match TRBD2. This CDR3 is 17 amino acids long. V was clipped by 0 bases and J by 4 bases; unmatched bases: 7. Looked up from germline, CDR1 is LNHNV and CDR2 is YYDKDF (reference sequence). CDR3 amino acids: CATSRDRAGGFADTQYF. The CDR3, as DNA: TGTGCCACCAGCAGAGATCGAGCGGGAGGGTTTGCAGATACGCAGTATTTT.

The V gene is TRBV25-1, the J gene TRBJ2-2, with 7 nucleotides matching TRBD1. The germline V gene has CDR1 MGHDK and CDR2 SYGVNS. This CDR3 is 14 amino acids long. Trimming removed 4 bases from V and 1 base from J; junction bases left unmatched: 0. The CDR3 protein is CASSGQGNTGELFF. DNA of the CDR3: TGTGCCAGCAGTGGACAGGGGAACACCGGGGAGCTGTTTTTT.

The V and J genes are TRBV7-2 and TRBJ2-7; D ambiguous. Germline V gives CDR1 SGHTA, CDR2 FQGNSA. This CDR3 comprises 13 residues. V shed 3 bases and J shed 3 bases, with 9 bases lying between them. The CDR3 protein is CASSLVASYEQYF. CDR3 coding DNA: TGTGCCAGCAGCTTGGTCGCTAGCTACGAGCAGTACTTC.

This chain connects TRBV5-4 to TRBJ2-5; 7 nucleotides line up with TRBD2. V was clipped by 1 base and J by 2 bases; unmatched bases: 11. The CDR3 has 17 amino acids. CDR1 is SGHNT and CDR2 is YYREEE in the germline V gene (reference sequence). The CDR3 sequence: CASSLPGRAGRQETQYF. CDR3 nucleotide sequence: TGTGCCAGCAGCTTGCCCGGGAGAGCGGGACGTCAAGAGACCCAGTACTTC.

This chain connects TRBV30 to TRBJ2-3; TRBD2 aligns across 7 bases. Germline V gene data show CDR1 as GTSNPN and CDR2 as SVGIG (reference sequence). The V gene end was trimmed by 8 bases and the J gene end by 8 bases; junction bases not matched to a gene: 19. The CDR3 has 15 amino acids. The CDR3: CAGQGEAGRGGTQYF. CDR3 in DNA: TGTGCCGGCCAGGGAGAAGCGGGAAGGGGTGGTACGCAGTATTTT. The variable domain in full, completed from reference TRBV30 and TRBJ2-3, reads SQTIHQWPATLVQPVGSPLSLECTVEGTSNPNLYWYRQAAGRGLQLLFYSVGIGQISSEVPQNLSASRPQDRQFILSSKKLLLSDSGFYLCAGQGEAGRGGTQYFGPGTRLTVL.

The CDR3 sequence is CASQGSQAKNIQYF. As DNA, the CDR3 is TGTGCCAGCCAGGGCAGCCAGGCCAAAAACATTCAGTACTTC. The V and J genes are TRBV11-3 and TRBJ2-4, with D possibly TRBD1 on 5 matching bases. This CDR3 has 14 residues. CDR1 and CDR2 from the germline V gene are SGHNT and YENEEA. Trimming shortened V by 8 bases and J by 1 base, and 12 bases separated the two germline ends.

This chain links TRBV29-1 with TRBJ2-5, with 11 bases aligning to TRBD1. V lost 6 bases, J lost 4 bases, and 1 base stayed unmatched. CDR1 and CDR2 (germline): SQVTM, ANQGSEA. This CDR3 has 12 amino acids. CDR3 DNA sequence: TGCAGCGTCGGACAGGGGGCAGAGACCCAGTACTTC. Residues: CSVGQGAETQYF. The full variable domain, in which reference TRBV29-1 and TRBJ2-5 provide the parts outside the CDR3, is SAVISQKPSRDICQRGTSLTIQCQVDSQVTMMFWYRQQPGQSLTLIATANQGSEATYESGFVIDKFPISRPNLTFSTLTVSNMSPEDSSIYLCSVGQGAETQYFGPGTRLLVL.

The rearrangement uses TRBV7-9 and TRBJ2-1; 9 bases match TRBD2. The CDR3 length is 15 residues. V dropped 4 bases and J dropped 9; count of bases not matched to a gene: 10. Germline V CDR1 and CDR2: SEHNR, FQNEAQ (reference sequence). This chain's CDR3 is CASSSGTSTESEQFF. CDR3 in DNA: TGTGCCAGCAGCTCCGGGACTAGCACTGAGAGTGAGCAGTTCTTC.

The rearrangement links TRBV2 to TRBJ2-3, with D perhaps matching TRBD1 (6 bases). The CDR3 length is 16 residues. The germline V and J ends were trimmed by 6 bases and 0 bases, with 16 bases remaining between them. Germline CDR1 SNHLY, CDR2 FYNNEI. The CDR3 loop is CASSLQGSKSTDTQYF. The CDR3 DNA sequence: TGTGCCAGCAGCCTACAGGGTAGCAAAAGCACAGATACGCAGTATTTT.

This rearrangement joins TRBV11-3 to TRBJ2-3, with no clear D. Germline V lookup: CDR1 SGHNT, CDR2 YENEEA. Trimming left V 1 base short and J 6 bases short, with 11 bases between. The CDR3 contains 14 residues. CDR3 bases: TGTGCCAGCAGCTTAGGAGGATTGTATGATACGCAGTATTTT. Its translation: CASSLGGLYDTQYF.

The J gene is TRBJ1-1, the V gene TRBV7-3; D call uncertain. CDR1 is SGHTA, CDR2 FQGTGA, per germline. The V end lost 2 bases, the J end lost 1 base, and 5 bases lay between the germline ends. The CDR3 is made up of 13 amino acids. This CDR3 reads CASSLGQNTEAFF. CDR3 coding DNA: TGTGCCAGCAGCTTAGGGCAGAACACTGAAGCTTTCTTT.

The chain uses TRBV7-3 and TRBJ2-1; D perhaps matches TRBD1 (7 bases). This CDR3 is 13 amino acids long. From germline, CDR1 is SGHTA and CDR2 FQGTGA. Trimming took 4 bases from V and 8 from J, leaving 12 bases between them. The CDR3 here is CASSSDRDYEQFF. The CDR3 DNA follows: TGTGCCAGCAGCTCCGACAGGGACTATGAGCAGTTCTTC.